The count of the clone carrying this TCR beta chain is one. Its matching antigen is unknown. The protocol was immunoSEQ multiplex PCR, while the TCRdb copy is restricted to in-frame clones and leaves out a portion. The profile shows tens of thousands of clones, 75% to 90% of them singletons. This CDR3 is built from 12 residues. In germline, CDR1 is SQVTM, CDR2 ANQGSEA. V was clipped by 5 bases and J by 5 bases, with 13 bases between them. These data are taken from a study of T cell responses to AZD1222 COVID-19 vaccine. The study's findings and limits: Among spike-specific TCRs, nearly half reportedly target unmutated variant regions.

The chain is built from TRBV29-1 and TRBJ2-7; maybe TRBD1 (5 bases). The source is an adult in good health. The sample in question was peripheral blood, obtained on day 0 of AZD1222 vaccination. Written as DNA, the CDR3 is TGCAGCGTTAAACAGGCCCCCGACGAGCAGTACTTC. Its translation: CSVKQAPDEQYF.